The present T cell receptor beta chain was sequenced within a study of cytomegalovirus exposure and HLA in healthy donors. Study overall: Early release data held tens of millions of unique TCRs from HLA-typed donors.

Amplification used 60 Vbeta primers and 13 Jbeta primers. Here immunoSEQ multiplex PCR was the method, and the copy in TCRdb shows in-frame clones only, minus some. The sample records around 130,000 clones, around three quarters being singletons. Study-wide points: One cluster of highly shared sequence variants probably arose as a sequencing artifact. A previous analysis found most TCR beta V segments productive roughly 87% or roughly 30% of the time. TCR beta V- and J-gene trimming was later associated with a missense DCLRE1C variant.

Unmatched junction bases numbered 9, after V lost 4 bases and J lost 7 bases. Germline lookup yields CDR1 SGHDT and CDR2 YYEEEE. The CDR3 length is 17 residues. With respect to this clone: Antigen specificity is unknown.

The specimen was PBMCs. This TCR came from a man younger than 35 in good health and CMV-seropositive. This chain joins TRBV5-6 and TRBJ2-2, with 14 bases identical to TRBD2. The CDR3: CASSTPGLAGVGGELFF. The CDR3 DNA reads TGTGCCAGCAGCACCCCGGGACTAGCGGGGGTAGGCGGGGAGCTGTTTTTT.